The next 23 T cell receptor beta chains were all read from a single sample in a study of CD8 T cells in Susac syndrome. The RNA input was roughly 0.45 to 1 ug, and it was reverse transcribed with random hexamers. TCRdb reanalysed the immunoSEQ multiplex PCR reads using MiXCR and keeps one entry per CDR3 protein. There are under 85,000 distinct CDR3 sequences in the sample; around 95% occur only once, and about 0.6% lies in the top ten. Sample: CD8+ T cells from PBMCs. These receptors originate from a human donor with multiple sclerosis.

V usage is TRBV12-3 or TRBV12-4 and J usage is TRBJ2-7; D not resolved. V lost 6 bases and J 3 bases, leaving 9 bases between the germline ends. This CDR3 has 12 residues. This CDR3 reads CASRGPSYEQYF. CDR3 DNA: TGTGCCAGCAGGGGCCCGAGCTACGAGCAGTACTTC.

CDR3: CASRRQGYYNEQFF. The CDR3 nucleotides are TGTGCCAGCAGACGACAGGGCTACTACAATGAGCAGTTCTTC. The genes are TRBV6-5 and TRBJ2-1; TRBD1 agrees at 7 bases. The CDR3 runs 14 residues. The V and J ends lost 6 bases and 3 bases, in that order; junction bases with no gene match: 5. From germline, CDR1 is MNHEY and CDR2 SVGAGI.

The V and J genes are TRBV24-1 and TRBJ2-1; 9 bases fit TRBD2. The J segment lost 10 bases and the V segment lost 4 bases, leaving 7 bases of the junction unmatched. CDR1 and CDR2 (germline): KGHDR, SFDVKD. The CDR3 length is 14 residues. In nucleotides, the CDR3 is TGTGCCACCAGTGACCGACGGACTAGCGCGGAGCAGTTCTTC. The encoded protein is CATSDRRTSAEQFF.

The V and J genes are TRBV28 and TRBJ2-3, with 10 positions matching TRBD2. This CDR3 comprises 16 residues. Germline V gene data show CDR1 as MDHEN and CDR2 as SYDVKM. J gave up 2 bases and V 5 bases, and 7 bases lay outside the gene matches. The CDR3 nucleotides are TGTGCCAGCAGTCTATCTAGCGGGGGAATCACAGATACGCAGTATTTT. It codes for CASSLSSGGITDTQYF.

The V and J genes are TRBV19 and TRBJ1-5; weak D call: TRBD1 (5 bases). Deletions cut 5 bases from V and 5 bases from J, with 10 bases between. The CDR3 length is 13 residues. Germline CDR1 LNHDA, CDR2 SQIVND (reference sequence). This CDR3 reads CASSARGDQPQHF. For the CDR3, the DNA is TGTGCCAGTAGTGCGCGGGGGGATCAGCCCCAGCATTTT.

The genes are TRBV19 and TRBJ2-7; a possible D gene is TRBD1 (6 bases). Germline CDR1 reads LNHDA; CDR2 reads SQIVND (reference sequence). V was trimmed by 5 bases and J by 5 bases, leaving 10 bases between them. The CDR3 runs to 12 residues. The CDR3 region is CASSPQGHEQYF. The CDR3 nucleotides read TGTGCCAGTAGTCCACAGGGCCACGAGCAGTACTTC.

The chain recombines TRBV27 with TRBJ2-1; no clear D. Germline CDR1 reads MNHEY; CDR2 reads SMNVEV (reference sequence). The CDR3 consists of 13 residues. V was pared by 6 bases and J by 10 bases, with 16 bases between. CDR3 bases: TGTGCCAGCAGACCGGACCCGCCCAGCGAGCAGTTCTTC. It codes for CASRPDPPSEQFF.

The chain joins TRBV27 to TRBJ2-7; D is uncertain. Trimming removed 7 bases at V and 3 bases at J, with 16 bases between. Per germline, CDR1 MNHEY and CDR2 SMNVEV (reference sequence). The CDR3 has 14 amino acids. The CDR3 DNA reads as TGTGCCAGCACGGAAGGCCGAGGCTTCTACGAGCAGTACTTC. As protein: CASTEGRGFYEQYF.

The chain uses TRBV9 and TRBJ2-3, with 12 bases that match TRBD2. The CDR3 consists of 20 residues. CDR1 and CDR2 from the germline V gene are SGDLS and YYNGEE. The V gene end was trimmed by 0 bases and the J gene end by 1 base; junction bases not matched to a gene: 12. The CDR3: CASSVGSLAGGPGRTDTQYF. CDR3 bases: TGTGCCAGCAGCGTAGGGTCCCTAGCGGGGGGGCCGGGCCGCACAGATACGCAGTATTTT.

CDR3: CASSSPKGIEAFF. For the CDR3, the DNA is TGTGCCAGCAGCTCCCCCAAGGGGATTGAAGCTTTCTTT. The rearrangement links TRBV7-9 to TRBJ1-1; tentatively, D is TRBD1 (5 bases). The CDR3 consists of 13 residues. Trimming took off 4 bases at V and 7 bases at J, with 13 bases between the two ends. Looked up from germline, CDR1 is SEHNR and CDR2 is FQNEAQ (reference sequence). The full variable domain, completed using reference TRBV7-9 and TRBJ1-1, is DTGVSQNPRHKITKRGQNVTFRCDPISEHNRLYWYRQTLGQGPEFLTYFQNEAQLEKSRLLSDRFSAERPKGSFSTLEIQRTEQGDSAMYLCASSSPKGIEAFFGQGTRLTVV.

V and J are TRBV29-1 and TRBJ2-5; D possibly corresponds to TRBD1 (6 bases). The CDR3 runs 12 residues. The germline CDR1 and CDR2 sequences are SQVTM and ANQGSEA. V was trimmed by 3 bases and J by 5 bases, leaving 10 bases between them. The CDR3 loop reads CSVDDRTETQYF. CDR3 sequence (DNA): TGCAGCGTTGATGACAGGACGGAGACCCAGTACTTC.

CDR3 nucleotide sequence: TGTGCCAGCAGGCCAACATCAGGGTGGGATCAGCCCCAGCATTTT. Protein product: CASRPTSGWDQPQHF. This chain uses TRBV6-5 with TRBJ1-5; D possibly corresponds to TRBD1 (5 bases). The CDR3 sequence is 15 residues long. Deletions cut 6 bases from V and 5 bases from J, with 17 bases between. In germline, CDR1 is MNHEY, CDR2 SVGAGI.

The genes are TRBV12-3 or TRBV12-4 and TRBJ1-2; the D is unclear. V was trimmed by 4 bases and J by 3 bases, leaving 6 bases between them. This CDR3 has 12 residues. The CDR3 here is CASSSGYYGYTF. DNA of the CDR3: TGTGCCAGCAGTTCGGGATACTATGGCTACACCTTC.

The rearrangement links TRBV28 to TRBJ1-5; D unclear. The CDR3 has 15 residues. V dropped 4 bases and J dropped 4 bases, with 14 bases sitting between them. Germline V lookup: CDR1 MDHEN, CDR2 SYDVKM. CDR3 nucleotides: TGTGCCAGCAGTTCTGACATGGCATTGAATCAGCCCCAGCATTTT. Its translation: CASSSDMALNQPQHF.

The chain links TRBV6-2 or TRBV6-3 to TRBJ2-5; D is perhaps TRBD2 (5 bases). Germline assignment: CDR1 MNHEY and CDR2 SVGEGT. Between the trimmed V and J ends, which lost 5 bases and 4 bases, there was a span of 17 bases. This CDR3 has 15 residues. CDR3 protein: CASSKSDSPVETQYF. The CDR3 DNA is TGTGCCAGCAGTAAGTCGGACTCCCCGGTAGAGACCCAGTACTTC.

The chain uses TRBV7-9 and TRBJ1-1; D remains unclear. Looked up from germline, CDR1 is SEHNR and CDR2 is FQNEAQ (reference sequence). The CDR3 sequence is 15 residues long. The V gene lost 5 bases and the J gene lost 7 bases, with 20 bases spanning the gap. The CDR3 DNA follows: TGTGCCAGCAGCCCCCCAGAGGGAAAAAAGGGTGAAGCTTTCTTT. Residues: CASSPPEGKKGEAFF.

The CDR3 protein is CASRPGSQETQYF. The CDR3 DNA sequence: TGTGCCAGCAGGCCGGGATCTCAAGAGACCCAGTACTTC. The chain has TRBV27 and TRBJ2-5, with TRBD2 as a possible D gene (5 bases). The CDR3 consists of 13 residues. V dropped 6 bases and J dropped 2 bases, with 10 bases sitting between them. CDR1 and CDR2 (germline): MNHEY, SMNVEV (reference sequence).

The rearrangement links TRBV6-5 to TRBJ1-1, with D maybe TRBD1 (5 bases). V was shortened by 2 bases and J by 5 bases, with 12 bases between the two germline ends. Germline V CDR1 and CDR2: MNHEY, SVGAGI. CDR3 length: 14 residues. DNA for the CDR3: TGTGCCAGCAGTTACGGGCGACAGCGGACTGAAGCTTTCTTT. This sequence encodes CASSYGRQRTEAFF.

CDR3 protein: CASSTGLSTEAFF. The CDR3 bases are TGTGCCAGCAGCACGGGGCTGTCCACTGAAGCTTTCTTT. This chain connects TRBV7-2 to TRBJ1-1, with D tentatively TRBD1 (5 bases). Trimming took 5 bases from V and 4 from J, leaving 11 bases between them. This CDR3 has 13 amino acids. In germline, CDR1 is SGHTA, CDR2 FQGNSA.

The rearrangement uses TRBV27 and TRBJ1-1; 8 bases map to TRBD1. CDR1 and CDR2 (germline): MNHEY, SMNVEV (reference sequence). V was pared by 6 bases and J by 6 bases, with 6 bases of the junction left unmatched. The CDR3 contains 13 residues. CDR3 nucleotides: TGTGCCAGCAGAGCTGACAGGGGCTCTGAAGCTTTCTTT. This gives the protein CASRADRGSEAFF.

The V call is TRBV15, the J call TRBJ2-2; D ambiguous. Trimming took 1 base from V and 8 from J, leaving 14 bases between them. Germline V gene lookup returns CDR1 LNHNV and CDR2 YYDKDF (reference sequence). The CDR3 has 15 amino acids. CDR3 nucleotide sequence: TGTGCCACCAGCAGAGTCCCGGACCTGGGTGGGGAGCTGTTTTTT. It codes for CATSRVPDLGGELFF.

The CDR3 DNA follows: TGTGCCTGGAGTGCCCACGGGGGCGATGGCTACACCTTC. It codes for CAWSAHGGDGYTF. The chain couples TRBV30 to TRBJ1-2; D is perhaps TRBD1 (6 bases). V was pared by 1 base and J by 6 bases, with 12 bases between. The CDR3 runs 13 residues. Per the germline V gene, CDR1 is GTSNPN and CDR2 is SVGIG (reference sequence).

The chain links TRBV13 to TRBJ1-1; 9 bases align to TRBD1. This CDR3 is 15 amino acids long. J lost 5 bases, V lost 5 bases, and 9 bases had no gene match. Per the germline V gene, CDR1 is PRHDT and CDR2 is FYEKMQ (reference sequence). DNA for the CDR3: TGTGCCAGCAGCATGGGGACAGGGAGGGAAACTGAAGCTTTCTTT. This translates into CASSMGTGRETEAFF.